These T cell receptor beta chains were read from a single sample in a study of blood T cell repertoires in COVID-19. Sequencing was performed with immunoSEQ multiplex PCR; in TCRdb, only in-frame clones are kept and a portion is missing. The sample holds fewer than 250,000 clones, around 90% seen once. Sequencing used PBMCs or T cells enriched from blood (not recorded which). The source of these receptors is a woman aged 50 to 60 with acute COVID-19. Both conserved end residues are part of each CDR3. The D gene is left open where the match is weak. Clone size is not always given. Where it is, it says once, few, many or a class for expanded clones.

v_gene	j_gene	abundance	d_gene	CDR3nt	CDR3aa
TRBV3-1/TRBV3-2	TRBJ2-1	many	TRBD2	TGTGCCAGCAGCCTTGGGGTAGCGGGAGTCGAGCAGTTCTTC	CASSLGVAGVEQFF
TRBV10-3	TRBJ2-2	.	TRBD1	TGTGCCATCAGTCGGGACAGTGACACCGGGGAGCTGTTTTTT	CAISRDSDTGELFF
TRBV12-3/TRBV12-4	TRBJ1-5	.	.	TGTGCCAGCAGTTCCAATGGGCATCAGCCCCAGCATTTT	CASSSNGHQPQHF
TRBV5-4	TRBJ2-3	.	TRBD2	TGTGCCAGCAGCTCATTAGCGGGAGGTCCTAGCACAGATACGCAGTATTTT	CASSSLAGGPSTDTQYF
TRBV7-2	TRBJ2-1	.	TRBD2	TGTGCCAGCAGCTTAGTCTGGTGGGAGGGAAACAATGAGCAGTTCTTC	CASSLVWWEGNNEQFF
TRBV5-4	TRBJ2-7	medium-sized	.	TGTGCCAGCAGCTTGGCCAGGGGGGCCTACGAGCAGTACTTC	CASSLARGAYEQYF
TRBV13	TRBJ1-1	.	.	TGTGCCAGCAGCTCATGGACACAGGTAAACACTGAAGCTTTCTTT	CASSSWTQVNTEAFF
TRBV19	TRBJ2-2	.	TRBD2	TGTGCCAGTAGTAGGCGGGAGGTTCAAAACACCGGGGAGCTGTTTTTT	CASSRREVQNTGELFF
TRBV30	TRBJ2-1	.	.	TGTGCCTGGAGTTTTGGGACACTTAATGAGCAGTTCTTC	CAWSFGTLNEQFF
TRBV4-3	TRBJ2-1	.	TRBD1	TGCGCCAGCAGCCAAGTCACAGGGGGCGGGTACAATGAGCAGTTCTTC	CASSQVTGGGYNEQFF
TRBV19	TRBJ2-7	once	TRBD2	TGTGCCAGTAGCACCCGGACTAGCGGGAGCTACGAGCAGTACTTC	CASSTRTSGSYEQYF
TRBV7-8	TRBJ1-3	.	.	TGTGCCAGCAGCCCTGATTCTCAGGGGAGGGGGGCCATATATTTT	CASSPDSQGRGAIYF
TRBV11-2	TRBJ2-7	.	.	TGTGCCAGCAGCTTAGCCGGACAGAGCTCCTACGAGCAGTACTTC	CASSLAGQSSYEQYF
TRBV9	TRBJ2-2	.	TRBD2	TGTGCCAGCAGCGTAGTAGCGGGAGAGGTCACCGGGGAGCTGTTTTTT	CASSVVAGEVTGELFF
TRBV15	TRBJ2-1	.	TRBD2	TGTGCCACCAGCAGACTGACTAGCGGGAGTGCCCACAATGAGCAGTTCTTC	CATSRLTSGSAHNEQFF
TRBV14	TRBJ2-5	.	.	TGTGCCAGCAGCCAAGAATGGCTGGGGGCGCCGGAGCTAGAGACCCAGTACTTC	CASSQEWLGAPELETQYF
TRBV1	TRBJ2-7	.	.	TGCACCAGCAGCCAAGATAAGAGGACTAGTAGATACGAGCAGTACTTC	CTSSQDKRTSRYEQYF